These T cell receptor beta chains were read from a single sample in a study of T-cell reconstitution after alpha-beta-depleted transplantation in children. Via MiXCR, TCRdb re-called the PCR reads, giving one row per CDR3 protein. This sample carries hundreds of thousands of distinct CDR3 sequences, 10% to 15% of them seen once, and the ten largest clones take around 2.2%. Sample: PBMCs, mostly from graft donor cells, taken 360 days after TCRalphabeta/CD19-depleted stem cell transplant. Receptors originate from a male patient under 18 who had a stem cell transplant for acute myeloid leukemia, so the T cells may come from the graft donor. CDR3s include the opening cysteine and the closing phenylalanine or tryptophan. Each record gives: clone size, J gene, D gene, V gene, CDR3 protein, CDR3 DNA. The D gene is left open where the match is weak. The size entry is marked missing in some rows and otherwise reads once, few, many or a size class.

abundance: few
j_gene: TRBJ2-3
d_gene: TRBD2
v_gene: TRBV2
CDR3aa: CASSEGLAGASYTDTQYF
CDR3nt: TGTGCCAGCAGTGAGGGACTAGCGGGAGCCTCTTACACAGATACGCAGTATTTT

abundance: many
j_gene: TRBJ2-1
d_gene: TRBD1
v_gene: TRBV20-1
CDR3aa: CSADRPGLILSSYNEQFF
CDR3nt: TGCAGTGCGGACAGGCCGGGCCTTATCTTAAGCTCCTACAATGAGCAGTTCTTC

abundance: NA
j_gene: TRBJ2-2
d_gene: NA
v_gene: TRBV12-3/TRBV12-4
CDR3aa: CASSLQPSNTGELFF
CDR3nt: TGTGCCAGCAGTTTACAGCCGTCGAACACCGGGGAGCTGTTTTTT

abundance: few
j_gene: TRBJ2-1
d_gene: NA
v_gene: TRBV19
CDR3aa: CASSIGAGPIPFF
CDR3nt: TGTGCCAGTAGTATAGGAGCAGGCCCGATACCGTTCTTC

abundance: few
j_gene: TRBJ2-2
d_gene: NA
v_gene: TRBV6-2/TRBV6-3
CDR3aa: CASSYSIAVRTGELFF
CDR3nt: TGTGCCAGCAGTTACTCGATAGCTGTGCGGACCGGGGAGCTGTTTTTT

abundance: many
j_gene: TRBJ1-1
d_gene: TRBD1
v_gene: TRBV6-5
CDR3aa: CASSYLGTGRTEAFF
CDR3nt: TGTGCCAGCAGTTACCTAGGGACAGGGCGAACTGAAGCTTTCTTT

abundance: many
j_gene: TRBJ2-7
d_gene: NA
v_gene: TRBV7-2
CDR3aa: CASSLVLEAYEQYF
CDR3nt: TGTGCCAGCAGCTTAGTACTAGAAGCCTACGAGCAGTACTTC

abundance: NA
j_gene: TRBJ1-3
d_gene: NA
v_gene: TRBV29-1
CDR3aa: CSVEGHRSGNTIYF
CDR3nt: TGCAGCGTTGAAGGACACCGCTCTGGAAACACCATATATTTT

abundance: few
j_gene: TRBJ2-1
d_gene: NA
v_gene: TRBV6-5
CDR3aa: CASSYQGPRDAYNEQFF
CDR3nt: TGTGCCAGCAGTTATCAGGGACCTCGGGACGCCTACAATGAGCAGTTCTTC

abundance: few
j_gene: TRBJ2-7
d_gene: NA
v_gene: TRBV11-1
CDR3aa: CASSRNDRLSYEQYF
CDR3nt: TGTGCCAGCAGCCGAAACGACAGACTCTCCTACGAGCAGTACTTC

abundance: NA
j_gene: TRBJ2-1
d_gene: TRBD2
v_gene: TRBV5-1
CDR3aa: CASSLLNLGGSSNEQFF
CDR3nt: TGCGCCAGCAGCTTACTGAACTTGGGAGGGTCCTCCAATGAGCAGTTCTTC

abundance: few
j_gene: TRBJ2-1
d_gene: NA
v_gene: TRBV7-3
CDR3aa: CASSLGWLEKQFF
CDR3nt: TGTGCCAGCAGCTTAGGCTGGCTTGAGAAGCAGTTCTTC

abundance: few
j_gene: TRBJ2-3
d_gene: TRBD1
v_gene: TRBV4-3
CDR3aa: CASSQQQGVGTDTQYF
CDR3nt: TGCGCCAGCAGCCAACAACAGGGGGTGGGCACAGATACGCAGTATTTT

abundance: NA
j_gene: TRBJ2-1
d_gene: TRBD2
v_gene: TRBV4-1
CDR3aa: CASKSPTSGRSNEQFF
CDR3nt: TGCGCCAGCAAATCCCCGACTAGCGGGAGATCCAATGAGCAGTTCTTC

abundance: NA
j_gene: TRBJ2-3
d_gene: TRBD2
v_gene: TRBV6-2/TRBV6-3
CDR3aa: CASSLTSASTDAQYF
CDR3nt: TGTGCCAGCAGTTTGACTAGCGCTAGCACAGATGCGCAGTATTTT

abundance: NA
j_gene: TRBJ2-2
d_gene: NA
v_gene: TRBV14
CDR3aa: CASSQDVAGQQNTGELFF
CDR3nt: TGTGCCAGCAGCCAAGATGTGGCTGGTCAGCAGAACACCGGGGAGCTGTTTTTT